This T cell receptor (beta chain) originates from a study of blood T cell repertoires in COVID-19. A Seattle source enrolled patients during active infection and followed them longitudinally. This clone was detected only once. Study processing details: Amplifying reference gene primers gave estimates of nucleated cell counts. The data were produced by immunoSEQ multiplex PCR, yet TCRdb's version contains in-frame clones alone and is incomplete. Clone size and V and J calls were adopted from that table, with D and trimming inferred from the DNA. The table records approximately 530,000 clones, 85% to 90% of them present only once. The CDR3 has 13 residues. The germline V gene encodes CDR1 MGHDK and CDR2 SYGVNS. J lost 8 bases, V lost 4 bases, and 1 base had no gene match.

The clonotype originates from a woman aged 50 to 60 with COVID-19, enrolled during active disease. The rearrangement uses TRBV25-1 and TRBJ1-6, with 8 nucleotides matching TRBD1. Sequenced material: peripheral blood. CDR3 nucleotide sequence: TGTGCCAGCAGTGGACAGGGGCATTCACCCCTCCACTTT. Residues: CASSGQGHSPLHF.